Following are 32 T cell receptor beta chains from one sample sequenced in a study of blood T cells in healthy people across ages. Through a sample-barcoded 5' primer and a J-beta primer mix, a second PCR was run for roughly 6 to 12 cycles. MiXCR, applied by TCRdb to the 5' RACE reads, yields one record per CDR3 protein. The data show approximately 1,100,000 distinct CDR3 sequences, with around 45% seen just once and 18% held by the top ten. The source material was blood. All receptors come from a woman in her sixties in good health.

This clonotype showed up just once. V usage is TRBV10-3 and J usage is TRBJ1-1, with D maybe TRBD1 (6 bases). CDR1 and CDR2 (germline): ENHRY, SYGVKD. The CDR3 contains 15 residues. Trimming left V 6 bases short and J 10 bases short, with 24 bases between. The CDR3: CAIRPGQRGGEGAFF. CDR3 sequence (DNA): TGTGCCATCAGACCCGGCCAAAGGGGGGGGGAAGGAGCTTTCTTT.

The V and J genes are TRBV12-3 or TRBV12-4 and TRBJ2-1, with D hard to call. V was cut by 5 bases and J by 6 bases, with 14 bases left in between. The CDR3 is made up of 14 amino acids. The CDR3 region is CASSIKVATNEQFF. The CDR3 region has the DNA TGTGCCAGCAGTATAAAGGTGGCAACCAATGAGCAGTTCTTC.

This clonotype is a singleton in its sample. The chain joins TRBV13 to TRBJ2-7; the D gene is possibly TRBD1 (5 bases). Germline-derived CDR1 and CDR2 are PRHDT and FYEKMQ (reference sequence). V was cut by 5 bases and J by 7 bases, with 18 bases left in between. This CDR3 comprises 14 residues. The CDR3 DNA reads TGTGCCAGCAGCCCTCCTAGAACAGGTCTGGAGCAGTACTTC. This encodes CASSPPRTGLEQYF.

This clonotype showed up just a few times. The chain employs TRBV10-3 and TRBJ2-5; 9 positions agree with TRBD2. Looked up from germline, CDR1 is ENHRY and CDR2 is SYGVKD. The V and J ends lost 10 bases and 5 bases, in that order; junction bases with no gene match: 14. The CDR3 runs 15 residues. The CDR3 DNA sequence: TGTGCCAGCGGCGGGTACGCGGGAGGGAGTGAGACCCAGTACTTC. Translation: CASGGYAGGSETQYF.

In its sample, this clonotype was seen once. The V gene is TRBV3-1, the J gene TRBJ1-2; 9 nucleotides line up with TRBD1. The CDR3 has 16 amino acids. Germline loops: CDR1 LGHDT, CDR2 YNNKEL (reference sequence). V lost 6 bases, J lost 4 bases, and 12 bases stayed unmatched. The CDR3 DNA sequence: TGTGCCAGCAGTAGAGGACAGGGGACGCGGATCTATGGCTACACCTTC. Protein: CASSRGQGTRIYGYTF. Full variable domain (remainder filled in from reference TRBV3-1 and TRBJ1-2): DTAVSQTPKYLVTQMGNDKSIKCEQNLGHDTMYWYKQDSKKFLKIMFSYNNKELIINETVPNRFSPKSPDKAHLNLHINSLELGDSAVYFCASSRGQGTRIYGYTFGSGTRLTVV.

The V and J genes are TRBV5-1 and TRBJ2-1, with TRBD1 identical over 9 bases. The CDR3 loop spans 15 amino acids. The germline V gene encodes CDR1 SGHRS and CDR2 YFSETQ. The V segment lost 4 bases and the J segment 7 bases; nucleotides outside the gene matches: 9. The CDR3 here is CASSTGQGLVNEQFF. CDR3 nucleotide sequence: TGCGCCAGCAGCACGGGACAGGGTCTGGTTAATGAGCAGTTCTTC. Based on the CDR3 plus reference TRBV5-1 and TRBJ2-1, the full variable domain is KAGVTQTPRYLIKTRGQQVTLSCSPISGHRSVSWYQQTPGQGLQFLFEYFSETQRNKGNFPGRFSGRQFSNSRSEMNVSTLELGDSALYLCASSTGQGLVNEQFFGPGTRLTVL.

J is TRBJ1-5 and V is TRBV9, with D maybe TRBD1 (5 bases). Trimming removed 2 bases at V and 0 bases at J, with 9 bases between. The CDR3 has 15 amino acids. Germline V gene sequence: CDR1 SGDLS, CDR2 YYNGEE. CDR3 amino acids: CASSVEGYSNQPQHF. The CDR3, as DNA: TGTGCCAGCAGCGTCGAGGGGTATAGCAATCAGCCCCAGCATTTT.

The V call is TRBV20-1, the J call TRBJ1-2, with a weak D call TRBD1 (5 bases). V was trimmed by 5 bases and J by 4 bases, leaving 20 bases between them. The CDR3 totals 15 residues. Germline CDR1 DFQATT, CDR2 SNEGSKA (reference sequence). The CDR3 sequence is CSAFTRGEPSYGYTF. The CDR3 DNA sequence: TGCAGTGCTTTCACTCGAGGGGAACCCTCCTATGGCTACACCTTC.

This clonotype was counted between two and nine times. The rearrangement links TRBV20-1 to TRBJ2-3; the D gene is possibly TRBD2 (6 bases). The V and J ends lost 1 base and 3 bases respectively, with 14 bases between them. Germline CDR1 reads DFQATT; CDR2 reads SNEGSKA (reference sequence). This CDR3 region has 15 residues. The CDR3 is CSARAYRTITDTQYF. Here the CDR3 DNA reads TGCAGTGCTAGAGCCTACAGGACTATTACAGATACGCAGTATTTT.

The V gene is TRBV9, the J gene TRBJ1-1, with no clear D. V was pared by 3 bases and J by 4 bases, with 10 bases between. Per germline, CDR1 SGDLS and CDR2 YYNGEE. The CDR3 has 13 residues. CDR3 region: CASSGTGITEAFF. The CDR3 DNA is TGTGCCAGCAGCGGAACTGGGATCACTGAAGCTTTCTTT.

This clonotype was detected a few times. This chain uses TRBV15 with TRBJ2-1; 10 bases match TRBD2. The CDR3 runs 15 residues. V was clipped by 2 bases and J by 6 bases; unmatched bases: 4. The germline V gene encodes CDR1 LNHNV and CDR2 YYDKDF (reference sequence). CDR3 sequence (DNA): TGTGCCACCAGCAGATCACGGACTAGCGGCAATGAGCAGTTCTTC. Its protein is CATSRSRTSGNEQFF.

Notes on this clonotype: Its ends do not fully match the called genes, so a read error is possible. J is TRBJ2-1 and V is TRBV27; 13 nucleotides agree with TRBD2. Germline lookup yields CDR1 MNHEY and CDR2 SMNVEV (reference sequence). The CDR3 spans 14 residues. The CDR3 DNA sequence: TGTGTCAGCAGCCCGGGACTAGCGGGAAATGAGCAGTTCTTC. Translated: CVSSPGLAGNEQFF.

The chain couples TRBV2 to TRBJ1-1; no definite D call. CDR3 length: 13 residues. Germline CDR1 reads SNHLY; CDR2 reads FYNNEI. Trimming shortened V by 11 bases and J by 3 bases, and 16 bases separated the two germline ends. The CDR3 DNA reads as TGTGCCGCTTTGGCAGACTGGTACACTGAAGCTTTCTTT. As protein: CAALADWYTEAFF.

The V gene is TRBV15, the J gene TRBJ1-5; D not resolved. The CDR3 is 13 residues long. Trimming stripped 3 bases from V and 3 bases from J, with 6 bases between. Looked up from germline, CDR1 is LNHNV and CDR2 is YYDKDF (reference sequence). The CDR3 nucleotides read TGTGCCACCAGCAGGGGCCCCAATCAGCCCCAGCATTTT. Protein: CATSRGPNQPQHF.

A remark on this clonotype: This clone may be a read error of a much larger clone one base away. The V and J genes are TRBV7-2 and TRBJ2-5; D gene ambiguous. Per the germline V gene, CDR1 is SGHTA and CDR2 is FQGNSA. CDR3 length equals 13 residues. CDR3 nucleotides: TGTGCCAGCAGCCCTAAGTACCAAGAGGCCCAGTACTTC. Its protein product is CASSPKYQEAQYF.

This clonotype was detected many times. The chain has TRBV5-1 and TRBJ2-6; 9 bases are a match to TRBD1. Trimming removed 4 bases from V and 2 bases from J; junction bases left unmatched: 7. The CDR3 totals 17 residues. Germline-derived CDR1 and CDR2 are SGHRS and YFSETQ. This CDR3 is CASSRDGTGTGANVLTF. As DNA, the CDR3 is TGCGCCAGCAGCCGTGACGGGACAGGGACTGGGGCCAACGTCCTGACTTTC.

The chain links TRBV30 to TRBJ2-3; 8 positions agree with TRBD2. CDR3 length: 13 residues. V shed 4 bases and J 1 base; nucleotides not matched to a gene: 1. The germline CDR1 and CDR2 sequences are GTSNPN and SVGIG (reference sequence). CDR3 sequence reads: CAWKTSGTDTQYF. The CDR3 DNA is TGTGCCTGGAAGACTAGCGGCACAGATACGCAGTATTTT.

This clonotype has a single count. The rearrangement links TRBV27 to TRBJ2-7; D uncertain. CDR3 length: 13 amino acids. The V gene's germline CDR1 is MNHEY and CDR2 SMNVEV (reference sequence). V lost 5 bases to trimming and J lost 1 base, with 9 bases between them. CDR3 DNA: TGTGCCAGCAGTGCCCTTGGATCCTACGAGCAGTACTTC. It specifies CASSALGSYEQYF.

The chain's CDR3 is CATSDQGAEETQYF. The CDR3 DNA sequence: TGTGCCACCAGTGACCAGGGGGCAGAGGAGACCCAGTACTTC. This rearrangement joins TRBV24-1 to TRBJ2-5, with 8 bases matching TRBD1. Germline assignment: CDR1 KGHDR and CDR2 SFDVKD. CDR3 size: 14 residues. Germline trimming cut 4 bases from V and 5 bases from J; bases unmatched to any gene: 5.

For the CDR3, the DNA is TGTGCCAGCACCAAGACAGGGGCTTTCTACTACGAGCAGTACTTC. Translating it yields CASTKTGAFYYEQYF. V gene TRBV6-5 combines with J gene TRBJ2-7, with 8 bases that match TRBD1. Trimming at V came to 7 bases and at J to 3 bases, leaving 11 bases not matched to a gene. In germline, CDR1 is MNHEY, CDR2 SVGAGI. The CDR3 contains 15 residues.

This chain links TRBV6-1 with TRBJ2-1; TRBD2 matches at 10 bases. CDR1 and CDR2 (germline): MNHNS, SASEGT. V shed 2 bases and J 5 bases; nucleotides not matched to a gene: 3. This CDR3 comprises 15 residues. The CDR3 region has the DNA TGTGCCAGCAGTGAATACGGGACTAGCGACAATGAGCAGTTCTTC. Translation gives CASSEYGTSDNEQFF.

V gene TRBV29-1 combines with J gene TRBJ1-1, with no clear D. Germline V gene data show CDR1 as SQVTM and CDR2 as ANQGSEA. Trimming stripped 7 bases from V and 0 bases from J, with 15 bases between. CDR3 length: 14 amino acids. The CDR3 DNA reads TGCAGCGCTCTAAAACCCGCTTTGAACACTGAAGCTTTCTTT. It translates to CSALKPALNTEAFF.

The chain carries TRBV5-1 and TRBJ1-1; 8 bases line up with TRBD1. The trim removed 2 bases at V and 7 bases at J, leaving 4 bases unmatched. CDR3 length: 13 residues. Germline CDR1 reads SGHRS; CDR2 reads YFSETQ. Written as DNA, the CDR3 is TGCGCCAGCAGCTTCCAAGGGACAGGTGAAGCTTTCTTT. It translates to CASSFQGTGEAFF.

The rearrangement uses TRBV2 and TRBJ2-4; 9 nucleotides align to TRBD1. Germline V gene data show CDR1 as SNHLY and CDR2 as FYNNEI. The V gene end was trimmed by 7 bases and the J gene end by 10 bases; junction bases not matched to a gene: 8. The CDR3 runs 13 residues. The CDR3 loop is CASKAGTGPIQYF. The CDR3 bases are TGTGCCAGCAAAGCCGGGACAGGGCCTATTCAGTACTTC.

The genes are TRBV5-1 and TRBJ2-7; D possibly corresponds to TRBD2 (6 bases). V shed 1 base and J shed 3 bases, with 14 bases lying between them. CDR3 length: 15 residues. Germline V lookup: CDR1 SGHRS, CDR2 YFSETQ. CDR3 protein: CASSLTSGPGYEQYF. The CDR3 coding sequence is TGCGCCAGCAGCTTGACCAGCGGGCCTGGCTACGAGCAGTACTTC.

This clonotype was observed a single time. The chain links TRBV7-2 to TRBJ2-7; D not certain. V was shortened by 5 bases and J by 2 bases, with 10 bases between the two germline ends. Germline CDR1 is SGHTA and CDR2 is FQGNSA. This CDR3 contains 13 residues. Written as DNA, the CDR3 is TGTGCCAGCAGCAGTAACAGCCCCTACGAGCAGTACTTC. This encodes CASSSNSPYEQYF.

This clonotype was found many times. This chain links TRBV3-1 with TRBJ2-5, with 9 bases lining up with TRBD2. The CDR3 contains 14 residues. Germline V gives CDR1 LGHDT, CDR2 YNNKEL (reference sequence). The junction had 6 bases not matched to a gene; V was cut back by 5 bases and J by 5 bases. CDR3 sequence reads: CASSELAGTETQYF. The CDR3 DNA reads as TGTGCCAGCAGCGAACTAGCGGGTACGGAGACCCAGTACTTC.

This clonotype was recorded a few times. This chain connects TRBV7-9 to TRBJ1-2, with 10 positions matching TRBD1. The germline V gene encodes CDR1 SEHNR and CDR2 FQNEAQ (reference sequence). V shed 4 bases, J shed 1 base, and the junction held 3 bases outside the gene matches. CDR3 length equals 15 residues. The CDR3 DNA sequence: TGTGCCAGCAGCTCGACAGGGGGCTTTAACTATGGCTACACCTTC. This sequence encodes CASSSTGGFNYGYTF.

The genes are TRBV29-1 and TRBJ1-5; TRBD1 might be the D (6 bases). CDR3 length equals 13 residues. Germline CDR1 reads SQVTM; CDR2 reads ANQGSEA. V lost 5 bases to trimming and J lost 7 bases, with 15 bases between them. The CDR3 region has the DNA TGCAGCGTTTCTGGGGGCGCGGGGCAGCCCCAGCATTTT. Its protein product is CSVSGGAGQPQHF.

This rearrangement joins TRBV5-1 to TRBJ2-7, with 8 bases matching TRBD1. The CDR3 totals 15 residues. After removal of 2 bases from V and 2 bases from J, the junction contained 6 bases not matched to a gene. Germline CDR1 and CDR2: SGHRS and YFSETQ. The CDR3 protein is CASSFHPGQAYEQYF. CDR3 DNA: TGCGCCAGCAGCTTCCATCCGGGACAGGCCTACGAGCAGTACTTC.

This chain uses TRBV5-1 with TRBJ2-5; D remains ambiguous. Germline CDR1 is SGHRS and CDR2 is YFSETQ. The germline V and J ends were trimmed by 4 bases and 5 bases, with 21 bases remaining between them. The CDR3 is 16 residues long. DNA of the CDR3: TGCGCCAGCAGCAATGGGCCCCCGGGTCTAGGGGAGACCCAGTACTTC. As protein: CASSNGPPGLGETQYF.

The chain combines TRBV10-1 with TRBJ2-3; the D is unclear. This CDR3 has 14 residues. V lost 2 bases, J lost 7 bases, and 13 bases lay in between. Germline V gene sequence: CDR1 WNHNN, CDR2 SYGVQD (reference sequence). The CDR3 sequence is CASSERRFGNTQYF. CDR3 bases: TGCGCCAGCAGTGAGCGTCGCTTTGGAAATACGCAGTATTTT.